Listed below are T cell receptor beta chains from one sample, sequenced in a study of early T cells in non-severe SARS-CoV-2 infection. TCRdb processed the 5' RACE reads anew with MiXCR; each CDR3 protein has one entry. The table lists about 30,000 distinct CDR3 sequences, around 6% of them singletons. The sequenced sample was whole blood. The receptors stem from an adult who was a healthcare worker with PCR-confirmed SARS-CoV-2 infection or an uninfected control (not recorded which). Each CDR3 is given with its conserved first and last residue. The order of the fields is D gene, V gene, J gene, clone size, CDR3 protein, CDR3 DNA. The D gene is left open where the match is weak. Rows give clone size only sometimes, using once, few, many, or a class for an expanded clone.

TRBD2	TRBV13	TRBJ2-7	many	CASSSGRPSYEQYF	TGTGCCAGCTCAAGCGGGAGGCCTAGCTACGAGCAGTACTTC
TRBD2	TRBV9	TRBJ2-3	many	CASSVEAGITDTQYF	TGTGCCAGCAGCGTAGAAGCGGGGATCACAGATACGCAGTATTTT
TRBD1	TRBV5-6	TRBJ1-2	many	CASSSLEDRGYYGYTF	TGTGCCAGCAGCTCCTTGGAGGACAGGGGGTACTATGGCTACACCTTC
.	TRBV5-1	TRBJ2-3	many	CASSLRGTSTDTQYF	TGCGCCAGCAGCTTGCGCGGAACTAGCACAGATACGCAGTATTTT
.	TRBV3-1	TRBJ2-7	few	CASSQGYEQYF	TGTGCCAGCAGCCAAGGCTACGAGCAGTACTTC
.	TRBV6-2/TRBV6-3	TRBJ1-5	few	CASSNTGTVGNNNQPQHF	TGTGCCAGCAGTAACACCGGGACGGTCGGGAATAACAATCAGCCCCAGCATTTT
TRBD1	TRBV12-3/TRBV12-4	TRBJ1-2	many	CASSFLGQGGGYTF	TGTGCCAGCAGTTTCCTAGGACAGGGGGGCGGCTACACCTTC
TRBD2	TRBV4-3	TRBJ2-7	many	CASSQDYGSGAHLSYEQYF	TGCGCCAGCAGCCAAGATTACGGTAGCGGGGCGCATCTCTCCTACGAGCAGTACTTC
TRBD2	TRBV7-9	TRBJ2-1	few	CASSTGTSTSYNEQFF	TGTGCCAGCAGCACCGGGACTAGCACGTCCTACAATGAGCAGTTCTTC
.	TRBV11-2	TRBJ2-1	.	CASSLEGLNEQFF	TGTGCCAGCAGCTTAGAGGGTCTAAATGAGCAGTTCTTC
.	TRBV20-1	TRBJ2-7	few	CSARSGTDYEQYF	TGCAGTGCTAGATCCGGGACCGACTACGAGCAGTACTTC
TRBD1	TRBV24-1	TRBJ1-2	many	CATSDAQGDYGYTF	TGTGCCACCAGTGATGCACAGGGGGACTATGGCTACACCTTC
.	TRBV6-1	TRBJ2-7	many	CASTIQGGQYF	TGTGCCAGCACCATACAGGGCGGGCAGTACTTC
.	TRBV7-9	TRBJ2-1	many	CAIYGGPYNEQFF	TGTGCCATCTACGGAGGCCCCTACAATGAGCAGTTCTTC
TRBD2	TRBV9	TRBJ2-1	hyperexpanded	CASSPDSGSQNEQFF	TGTGCCAGCAGCCCTGATAGCGGGAGTCAGAATGAGCAGTTCTTC
TRBD2	TRBV20-1	TRBJ2-3	many	CSAKLAARVPDTQYF	TGCAGTGCCAAGCTAGCGGCTAGGGTCCCAGATACGCAGTATTTT
TRBD2	TRBV2	TRBJ2-1	many	CASSRTSGRASSSYNEQFF	TGTGCCAGCAGTCGTACTAGCGGGAGGGCCTCGAGCTCCTACAATGAGCAGTTCTTC
TRBD1	TRBV5-5	TRBJ1-1	many	CASNLGDSSEAFF	TGTGCCAGCAACTTAGGGGACAGTAGTGAAGCTTTCTTT
.	TRBV13	TRBJ2-3	many	CATHQVRGGGQGSDTQYF	TGTGCCACCCACCAAGTAAGGGGCGGGGGCCAGGGGTCGGATACGCAGTATTTT
.	TRBV7-6	TRBJ1-1	few	CASSLAGTANTEAFF	TGTGCCAGCAGCTTAGCCGGGACTGCGAACACTGAAGCTTTCTTT
.	TRBV6-5	TRBJ1-2	many	CASSRRDGGNYGYTF	TGTGCCAGCAGTAGGAGGGACGGGGGGAACTATGGCTACACCTTC
TRBD2	TRBV9	TRBJ2-1	many	CASSVGLIRLAGAYNEQFF	TGTGCCAGCAGCGTAGGTTTAATCAGGCTAGCGGGGGCCTACAATGAGCAGTTCTTC
.	TRBV10-3	TRBJ2-1	many	CAISFSGTQSSYNEQFF	TGTGCCATCAGTTTCTCCGGGACGCAGAGCTCCTACAATGAGCAGTTCTTC
.	TRBV6-1	TRBJ1-2	many	CASSEKGDRYGYTF	TGTGCCAGCAGTGAGAAGGGGGACCGCTATGGCTACACCTTC
.	TRBV20-1	TRBJ1-2	many	CSARNWNSNYGYTF	TGCAGTGCTAGAAACTGGAATTCCAACTATGGCTACACCTTC
TRBD1	TRBV12-3/TRBV12-4	TRBJ2-1	many	CASSSPLYGTGRNEQFF	TGTGCCAGCAGTTCCCCCCTATATGGGACAGGGAGGAATGAGCAGTTCTTC
.	TRBV15	TRBJ2-3	.	CATSPDLTDTQYF	TGTGCCACCAGCCCGGACCTCACAGATACGCAGTATTTT
.	TRBV3-1	TRBJ2-7	many	CASSLMATSEQYF	TGTGCCAGCAGCCTAATGGCCACATCCGAGCAGTACTTC
.	TRBV7-9	TRBJ1-1	many	CASSLQGEAEAFF	TGTGCCAGCAGCTTACAGGGAGAGGCTGAAGCTTTCTTT
.	TRBV19	TRBJ2-7	.	CASMGVREQYF	TGTGCCAGTATGGGGGTAAGGGAGCAGTACTTC
.	TRBV20-1	TRBJ2-1	many	CSAITGWNEQFF	TGCAGTGCTATTACGGGGTGGAATGAGCAGTTCTTC
TRBD1	TRBV2	TRBJ2-5	.	CASSERGRGGQYF	TGTGCCAGCAGTGAGAGGGGGCGAGGGGGCCAGTACTTC
TRBD1	TRBV15	TRBJ2-4	many	CATSRGDSLAKNIQYF	TGTGCCACCAGCAGGGGGGACAGCCTAGCCAAAAACATTCAGTACTTC
TRBD1	TRBV7-9	TRBJ1-5	many	CASSSDRVGDQPQHF	TGTGCCAGCAGCTCGGACAGGGTAGGGGATCAGCCCCAGCATTTT
TRBD1	TRBV28	TRBJ2-1	many	CASSRDRSREQFF	TGTGCCAGCAGTCGGGACAGGTCTCGGGAGCAGTTCTTC
TRBD1	TRBV7-2	TRBJ2-1	many	CASGQGVVNEQFF	TGTGCCAGCGGGCAGGGGGTAGTGAATGAGCAGTTCTTC
TRBD2	TRBV24-1	TRBJ2-3	.	CATSDNLAGYTDTQYF	TGTGCCACCAGTGATAATCTAGCGGGATACACAGATACGCAGTATTTT
.	TRBV2	TRBJ2-7	.	CATFRTVSSYEQYF	TGTGCCACGTTTAGGACGGTCAGCTCCTACGAGCAGTACTTC
TRBD2	TRBV11-1	TRBJ2-3	many	CASSSRRASGGLADTQYF	TGTGCCAGCAGCTCAAGACGGGCTAGCGGGGGGCTCGCAGATACGCAGTATTTT
.	TRBV19	TRBJ1-1	many	CASSIYGMDTEAFF	TGTGCCAGTAGTATATATGGTATGGACACTGAAGCTTTCTTT
.	TRBV2	TRBJ2-7	few	CASSVGGLSSYEQYF	TGTGCCAGCAGTGTAGGCGGCTTGAGCTCCTACGAGCAGTACTTC
.	TRBV20-1	TRBJ2-2	few	CSAPEGYTGELFF	TGCAGTGCTCCGGAGGGGTACACCGGGGAGCTGTTTTTT
.	TRBV6-6	TRBJ1-1	.	CASRPFDRRNTEAFF	TGTGCCAGCAGACCCTTCGACAGGAGGAACACTGAAGCTTTCTTT
.	TRBV20-1	TRBJ2-5	many	CSATGRVETQYF	TGCAGTGCTACAGGACGGGTGGAGACCCAGTACTTC
.	TRBV15	TRBJ1-2	many	CATSRDSGGYTF	TGTGCCACCAGCAGAGATTCCGGGGGCTACACCTTC
.	TRBV18	TRBJ2-2	once	CASSPLGGSQNTGELFF	TGTGCCAGCTCACCACTCGGAGGGAGTCAAAACACCGGGGAGCTTTTTTTT
.	TRBV7-9	TRBJ1-1	many	CASSPDIPNTEAFF	TGTGCCAGCAGCCCAGACATTCCGAACACTGAAGCTTTCTTT
.	TRBV5-1	TRBJ2-1	many	CASSSPIGSSYNEQFF	TGCGCCAGCAGTTCACCGATCGGGAGCTCCTACAATGAGCAGTTCTTC
TRBD2	TRBV20-1	TRBJ2-1	many	CSALPQTSGSYNEQFF	TGCAGTGCTCTTCCCCAGACTAGCGGGAGTTACAATGAGCAGTTCTTC
.	TRBV20-1	TRBJ1-2	many	CSALRASGYTF	TGCAGTGCACTCAGGGCCTCTGGCTACACCTTC
.	TRBV7-2	TRBJ2-2	many	CASTQHTAAGELFF	TGTGCCAGCACCCAGCACACTGCTGCCGGGGAGCTGTTTTTT
TRBD1	TRBV6-6	TRBJ1-1	.	CASSYSYRGLNTEAFF	TGTGCCAGCAGTTACTCGTACAGGGGGCTGAACACTGAAGCTTTCTTT
TRBD1	TRBV7-3	TRBJ1-1	many	CASSLGTANTEAFF	TGTGCCAGCAGCCTAGGGACAGCGAACACTGAAGCTTTCTTT
.	TRBV20-1	TRBJ2-3	many	CSAHPLGSSTDTQYF	TGCAGTGCCCACCCCCTGGGGAGTAGCACAGATACGCAGTATTTT
TRBD2	TRBV12-3/TRBV12-4	TRBJ2-1	many	CASSFSHSSGHINNEQFF	TGTGCCAGCAGTTTTTCCCATTCTAGCGGGCATATTAACAATGAGCAGTTCTTC